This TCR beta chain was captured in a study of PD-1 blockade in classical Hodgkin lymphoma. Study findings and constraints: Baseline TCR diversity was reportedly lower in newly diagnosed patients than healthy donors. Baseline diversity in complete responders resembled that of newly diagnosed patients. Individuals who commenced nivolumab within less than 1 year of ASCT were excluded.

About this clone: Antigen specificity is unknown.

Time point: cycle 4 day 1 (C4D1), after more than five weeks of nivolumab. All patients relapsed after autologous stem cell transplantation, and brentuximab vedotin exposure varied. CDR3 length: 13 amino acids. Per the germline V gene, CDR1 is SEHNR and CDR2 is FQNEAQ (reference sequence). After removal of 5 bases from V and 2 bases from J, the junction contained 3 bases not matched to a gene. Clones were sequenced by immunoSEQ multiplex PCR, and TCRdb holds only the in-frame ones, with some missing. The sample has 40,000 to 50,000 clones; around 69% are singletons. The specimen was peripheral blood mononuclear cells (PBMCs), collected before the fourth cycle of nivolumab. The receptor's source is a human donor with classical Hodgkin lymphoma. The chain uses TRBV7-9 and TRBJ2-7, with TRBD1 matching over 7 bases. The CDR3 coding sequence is TGTGCCAGCAGCCTTGGGACAGCCTACGAGCAGTACTTC. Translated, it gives CASSLGTAYEQYF. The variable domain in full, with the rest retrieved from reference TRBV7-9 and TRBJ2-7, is DTGVSQNPRHKITKRGQNVTFRCDPISEHNRLYWYRQTLGQGPEFLTYFQNEAQLEKSRLLSDRFSAERPKGSFSTLEIQRTEQGDSAMYLCASSLGTAYEQYFGPGTRLTVT.